This TCR beta chain is from a study of tissue T cells after allogeneic stem cell transplantation. Clones were read by immunoSEQ multiplex PCR, and TCRdb kept only the in-frame ones, dropping some. The profile shows some 3,500 clones, about half of them singletons. V gave up 10 bases and J gave up 0 bases, with 7 bases separating them. The CDR3 spans 11 residues. Per the germline V gene, CDR1 is NSHNY and CDR2 is SYGAGN. This sample's time point: mouse harvest day 14 after allogeneic transplant. Mouse grafts combined 10^7 T-cell-depleted bone marrow cells with 10^6 splenic CD5+ T cells. Regarding this clone: Here the gene names and germline are mouse. The DNA ends 1 residue before the CDR3 does, and the rest of the CDR3 is filled in from the germline J gene.

Sequenced input: gut tissue. This TCR came from a female BALB/c mouse given C57BL/6 T cells with graft-versus-host disease after an allogeneic hematopoietic cell transplant. The rearrangement joins TRBV13-1 to TRBJ1-1, with a tentative D call TRBD1 (5 bases). This CDR3 is CAAGQNTEVFF. The covered CDR3 bases are TGTGCCGCGGGACAGAACACAGAAGTCTTC.